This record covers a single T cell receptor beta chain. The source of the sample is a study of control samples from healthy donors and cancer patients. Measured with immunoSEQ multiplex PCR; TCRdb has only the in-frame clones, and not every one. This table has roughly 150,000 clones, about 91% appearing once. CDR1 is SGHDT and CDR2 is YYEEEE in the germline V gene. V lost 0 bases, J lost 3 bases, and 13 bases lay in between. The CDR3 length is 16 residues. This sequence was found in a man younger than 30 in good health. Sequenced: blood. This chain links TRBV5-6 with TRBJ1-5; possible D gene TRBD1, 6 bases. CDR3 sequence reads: CASSLAAQGLNQPQHF. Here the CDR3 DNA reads TGTGCCAGCAGCTTGGCGGCGCAGGGGCTCAATCAGCCCCAGCATTTT.